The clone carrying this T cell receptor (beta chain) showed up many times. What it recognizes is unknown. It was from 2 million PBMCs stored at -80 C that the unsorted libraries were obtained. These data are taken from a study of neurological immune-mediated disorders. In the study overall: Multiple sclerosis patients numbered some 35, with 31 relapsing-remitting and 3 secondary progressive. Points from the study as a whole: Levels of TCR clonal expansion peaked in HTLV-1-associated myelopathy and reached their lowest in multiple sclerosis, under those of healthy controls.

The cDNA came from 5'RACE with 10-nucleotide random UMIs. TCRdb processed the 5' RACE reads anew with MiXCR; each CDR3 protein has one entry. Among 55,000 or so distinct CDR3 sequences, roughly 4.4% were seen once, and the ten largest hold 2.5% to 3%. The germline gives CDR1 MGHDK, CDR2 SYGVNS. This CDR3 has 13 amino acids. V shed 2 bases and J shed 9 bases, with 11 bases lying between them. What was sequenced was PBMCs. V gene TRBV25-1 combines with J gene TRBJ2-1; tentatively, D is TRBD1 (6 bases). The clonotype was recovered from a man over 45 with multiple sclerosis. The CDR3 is CASSEPGGGEQFF. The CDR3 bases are TGTGCCAGCAGTGAACCTGGGGGCGGTGAGCAGTTCTTC.